This paragraph reports one TCR beta chain. What it recognizes is unknown. The sample belongs to a study of graft-versus-host responses after intestinal transplantation. Looking at the study overall: Recipients got multivisceral, liver-intestinal, or isolated intestinal transplants.

V lost 1 base and J lost 5; bases outside the gene matches: 2. Germline CDR1 is SEHNR and CDR2 is FQNEAQ (reference sequence). This CDR3 spans 14 amino acids. Using immunoSEQ multiplex PCR, the repertoire was profiled, and TCRdb retains in-frame clones only, with some absent. This table has almost 70,000 clones, around nine tenths appearing once. Regarding the study as a whole: GvH clones occurred in recipient marrow; some first appeared in ileum or blood. Researchers found peak circulating GvH clone levels linked to early post-transplant HvG declines. Individuals who had graft-donor T cell macrochimerism had allografts that showed high graft-versus-host to host-versus-graft clonal ratios.

Here the sequenced sample was bone marrow, taken approximately 700 days after intestinal transplantation. The chain joins TRBV7-9 to TRBJ2-5; TRBD1 matches 9 bases. The sequence was collected from a human patient who received an intestinal transplant, so some T cells may come from the graft donor. The CDR3 DNA follows: TGTGCCAGCAGCTTAGGTGGGACAGGGGAGACCCAGTACTTC. Amino acids: CASSLGGTGETQYF. The entire variable domain, with the rest obtained from reference TRBV7-9 and TRBJ2-5, is as follows: DTGVSQNPRHKITKRGQNVTFRCDPISEHNRLYWYRQTLGQGPEFLTYFQNEAQLEKSRLLSDRFSAERPKGSFSTLEIQRTEQGDSAMYLCASSLGGTGETQYFGPGTRLLVL.